This TCR beta chain comes out of a study of blood T cell repertoires in COVID-19. Looking at the study overall: The United States, Italy and Spain provided the acute and convalescent COVID-19 samples. T cells, B-cell-depleted T cells, or PBMCs provided the cDNA or gDNA that served as material.

Original analysis: Amplified reference gene primers provided the basis for estimating nucleated cell counts. Only in-frame clones appear in the TCRdb table, and some are missing; sequencing was by immunoSEQ multiplex PCR. Clone size and the V and J calls come from that table; the DNA yielded D and trimming. The table includes about 51,000 clones, roughly 87% detected once. CDR3 length: 12 residues. V was pared by 1 base and J by 10 bases, with 10 bases between. Per germline, CDR1 SGHAT and CDR2 FQNNGV. Sequencing was carried out using peripheral blood. This TCR came from a man in his forties or fifties with active COVID-19. The chain recombines TRBV11-2 with TRBJ1-1, with D possibly TRBD1 on 5 matching bases. Here the CDR3 reads CASSLAQGGAFF. The CDR3 DNA is TGTGCCAGCAGCTTAGCCCAGGGAGGAGCTTTCTTT.